The 14 T cell receptor beta chains below were found in one sample sequenced in a study of blood T cell repertoires in COVID-19. The assay was immunoSEQ multiplex PCR, and TCRdb's table has in-frame clones only and misses some. This table has over 400,000 clones, roughly nine tenths appearing once. Sequenced material: PBMCs or T cells enriched from blood (not recorded which). The receptors originated from a woman between 55 and 75 years old who had recovered from COVID-19.

Turning to this clone: Other DNA sequences in the sample encode the same CDR3. The chain couples TRBV2 to TRBJ1-5, with 9 bases matching TRBD1. This CDR3 is 15 amino acids long. The V gene's germline CDR1 is SNHLY and CDR2 FYNNEI. With V trimmed by 8 bases and J by 5 bases, 10 bases remained unmatched. CDR3 loop: CASSGGQGSYQPQHF. In DNA form, the CDR3 reads TGTGCCAGCTCCGGGGGACAGGGAAGTTATCAGCCCCAGCATTTT.

This clone has a single count. This chain connects TRBV6-5 to TRBJ1-4, with D possibly being TRBD1 (6 bases). Looked up from germline, CDR1 is MNHEY and CDR2 is SVGAGI. V was trimmed by 1 base and J by 2 bases, leaving 11 bases between them. The CDR3 has 16 residues. Here the CDR3 DNA reads TGTGCCAGCAGTTACTGGCAGGGGATTACTAATGAAAAACTGTTTTTT. Protein: CASSYWQGITNEKLFF.

V gene TRBV4-2 combines with J gene TRBJ2-3; 15 positions match TRBD2. The CDR3 loop spans 18 amino acids. Germline lookup yields CDR1 LGHNA and CDR2 YNFKEQ. With V trimmed by 1 base and J by 5 bases, 7 bases remained unmatched. CDR3 nucleotide sequence: TGTGCCAGCAGCCAAGGTGGGACTAGCGGGGGGCCAAAAGATACGCAGTATTTT. Encoded protein: CASSQGGTSGGPKDTQYF.

The chain couples TRBV29-1 to TRBJ2-1, with TRBD1 identical over 9 bases. V trimming: 7 bases; J trimming: 7 bases; junction bases outside the gene matches: 11. This CDR3 comprises 14 residues. From germline, CDR1 is SQVTM and CDR2 ANQGSEA. The CDR3 here is CSGKSGTGLNEQFF. CDR3 nucleotide sequence: TGCAGCGGGAAATCTGGGACAGGGTTGAATGAGCAGTTCTTC.

The rearrangement uses TRBV6-5 and TRBJ1-1; maybe TRBD1 (5 bases). V was cut by 6 bases and J by 5 bases, with 13 bases left in between. There are 13 residues in the CDR3. Looked up from germline, CDR1 is MNHEY and CDR2 is SVGAGI. The chain's CDR3 is CASRPSGGTEAFF. CDR3 sequence (DNA): TGTGCCAGCAGACCATCTGGGGGGACTGAAGCTTTCTTT.

This chain uses TRBV2 with TRBJ1-5; D is possibly TRBD1 (5 bases). Germline CDR1 and CDR2: SNHLY and FYNNEI. The CDR3 covers 14 residues. V gave up 6 bases and J gave up 3 bases, with 12 bases separating them. CDR3 residues: CASRSGNDNQPQHF. CDR3 bases: TGTGCCAGCAGGTCAGGGAATGACAATCAGCCCCAGCATTTT.

The chain employs TRBV18 and TRBJ1-2; TRBD1 is a possible D gene (6 bases). V was trimmed by 6 bases and J by 7 bases, leaving 12 bases between them. The germline V gene encodes CDR1 KGHSH and CDR2 LQKENI. The CDR3 consists of 12 residues. The CDR3 sequence: CASSNRDGGYTF. CDR3 in DNA: TGTGCCAGCTCTAACAGGGACGGTGGCTACACCTTC.

J is TRBJ2-7 and V is TRBV5-1; a possible D gene is TRBD2 (5 bases). Looked up from germline, CDR1 is SGHRS and CDR2 is YFSETQ. V shed 0 bases and J shed 0 bases, with 10 bases lying between them. The CDR3 runs 15 residues. The chain's CDR3 is CASSLGGSSSYEQYV. CDR3 in DNA: TGCGCCAGCAGCTTGGGCGGGTCTAGCTCCTACGAGCAGTACGTC.

This rearrangement joins TRBV27 to TRBJ2-1; 14 positions agree with TRBD2. The V and J ends lost 1 base and 4 bases, in that order; junction bases with no gene match: 6. Germline CDR1 and CDR2: MNHEY and SMNVEV (reference sequence). The CDR3 contains 18 residues. CDR3 sequence: CASSLWTSGGLAYNEQFF. The CDR3 DNA reads TGTGCCAGCAGTTTATGGACTAGCGGGGGGTTAGCGTACAATGAGCAGTTCTTC.

This chain links TRBV5-4 with TRBJ1-4; a weak D match, TRBD1 (6 bases). This CDR3 is 14 amino acids long. Germline V lookup: CDR1 SGHNT, CDR2 YYREEE (reference sequence). V was shortened by 4 bases and J by 5 bases, with 12 bases between the two germline ends. CDR3 coding DNA: TGTGCCAGCAGCCCGGACAGATTAAATGAAAAACTGTTTTTT. This translates into CASSPDRLNEKLFF.

The gene calls are TRBV30 and TRBJ1-1; 8 nucleotides match TRBD1. The V and J ends lost 8 bases and 5 bases, in that order; junction bases with no gene match: 16. Germline-derived CDR1 and CDR2 are GTSNPN and SVGIG (reference sequence). This CDR3 has 15 residues. DNA for the CDR3: TGTGCCGAACGCTGGGGCCAGGGGGCACAAACTGAAGCTTTCTTT. Amino acid sequence: CAERWGQGAQTEAFF.

This chain uses TRBV27 with TRBJ1-5; TRBD1 matches at 8 bases. Unmatched junction bases numbered 7, after V lost 3 bases and J lost 12 bases. Germline loops: CDR1 MNHEY, CDR2 SMNVEV (reference sequence). There are 13 residues in the CDR3. The CDR3 DNA follows: TGTGCCAGCAGTTTCCAGGGGGCAAGGGGCCAGCATTTT. Protein: CASSFQGARGQHF.

This CDR3 reads CATRTGSGTGELFF. The CDR3 bases are TGTGCCACCCGGACAGGATCGGGCACCGGGGAGCTGTTTTTT. The chain employs TRBV2 and TRBJ2-2; 7 bases line up with TRBD1. The junction had 9 bases not matched to a gene; V was cut back by 10 bases and J by 4 bases. The CDR3 totals 14 residues. Germline loops: CDR1 SNHLY, CDR2 FYNNEI.

CDR3 amino acids: CASSPIAGYTDTQYF. The DNA for the CDR3 is TGTGCCAGCAGCCCGATAGCGGGGTACACAGATACGCAGTATTTT. This sequence joins TRBV11-2 and TRBJ2-3; 8 bases fit TRBD2. CDR1 is SGHAT and CDR2 is FQNNGV in the germline V gene. Losses at the gene ends were 5 bases for V and 2 bases for J; bases not matched to a gene: 6. This CDR3 has 15 amino acids.